These 13 T cell receptor beta chains were all obtained from the same sample, sequenced in a study of blood T cell repertoires in COVID-19. Profiling relied on immunoSEQ multiplex PCR, and the TCRdb table lists in-frame clones only, not all of them. Of about 130,000 clones in the sample, about 89% were seen once. The specimen sequenced was peripheral blood. These TCRs come from a man in his forties or fifties with active or convalescent COVID-19.

This chain connects TRBV19 to TRBJ1-1, with 7 nucleotides matching TRBD1. V dropped 6 bases and J dropped 3; count of bases not matched to a gene: 7. This CDR3 comprises 14 residues. Germline CDR1 LNHDA, CDR2 SQIVND (reference sequence). The CDR3 loop reads CASRPSRGYTEAFF. Written as DNA, the CDR3 is TGTGCCAGTAGGCCCTCCAGGGGGTACACTGAAGCTTTCTTT. The complete variable domain, with remaining parts taken from reference TRBV19 and TRBJ1-1, reads DGGITQSPKYLFRKEGQNVTLSCEQNLNHDAMYWYRQDPGQGLRLIYYSQIVNDFQKGDIAEGYSVSREKKESFPLTVTSAQKNPTAFYLCASRPSRGYTEAFFGQGTRLTVV.

The chain links TRBV7-9 to TRBJ2-6; D not resolved. The V gene lost 5 bases and the J gene lost 4 bases, with 9 bases spanning the gap. In germline, CDR1 is SEHNR, CDR2 FQNEAQ (reference sequence). The CDR3 loop spans 14 amino acids. For the CDR3, the DNA is TGTGCCAGCAGCGTCCCCCCGGGGGCCAACGTCCTGACTTTC. Encoded protein: CASSVPPGANVLTF.

The sample holds a few counts of this clone. The rearrangement links TRBV28 to TRBJ2-7; D is perhaps TRBD2 (6 bases). Trimming removed 5 bases from V and 5 bases from J, with 19 bases in between. Germline CDR1 and CDR2: MDHEN and SYDVKM. The CDR3 is 15 amino acids. CDR3 amino acids: CASSPPSGGDDEQYF. CDR3 coding DNA: TGTGCCAGCAGTCCCCCGAGCGGAGGGGACGACGAGCAGTACTTC.

There are a few counts of this clone. V usage is TRBV27 and J usage is TRBJ2-3; D gene unclear. Germline V CDR1 and CDR2: MNHEY, SMNVEV (reference sequence). Trimming took off 3 bases at V and 0 bases at J, with 7 bases between the two ends. The CDR3 length is 14 residues. CDR3: CASSFQFSTDTQYF. The CDR3 DNA reads TGTGCCAGCAGTTTTCAATTTAGCACAGATACGCAGTATTTT.

V usage is TRBV18 and J usage is TRBJ2-3, with D perhaps TRBD1 (6 bases). CDR1 and CDR2 from the germline V gene are KGHSH and LQKENI. The CDR3 is 16 amino acids. Trimming removed 1 base from V and 6 bases from J, with 17 bases in between. The CDR3 protein is CASSPLQGGSGDTQYF. The DNA for the CDR3 is TGTGCCAGCTCACCACTTCAAGGGGGAAGTGGGGATACGCAGTATTTT.

The chain is built from TRBV19 and TRBJ1-2, with D perhaps matching TRBD1 (6 bases). This CDR3 comprises 12 residues. V lost 10 bases, J lost 4 bases, and 13 bases lay in between. CDR1 and CDR2 from the germline V gene are LNHDA and SQIVND (reference sequence). Here the CDR3 reads CATGDRFYGYTF. In nucleotides, the CDR3 is TGTGCCACTGGAGACAGGTTCTATGGCTACACCTTC.

This chain connects TRBV14 to TRBJ1-1, with TRBD1 as a possible D gene (6 bases). Germline V gene lookup returns CDR1 SGHDN and CDR2 FVKESK. V lost 3 bases to trimming and J lost 12 bases, with 14 bases between them. This CDR3 spans 12 amino acids. For the CDR3, the DNA is TGTGCCAGCAGCCAGATACAGGGCCGGTCTTTCTTT. Translating it yields CASSQIQGRSFF.

This rearrangement joins TRBV15 to TRBJ2-7, with D possibly being TRBD2 (5 bases). Germline values: CDR1 LNHNV, CDR2 YYDKDF (reference sequence). The ends were cut back, 1 base at V and 3 bases at J, with 19 bases in the middle. The CDR3 sequence is 17 residues long. The CDR3 protein is CATSRGLARGSLYEQYF. Written as DNA, the CDR3 is TGTGCCACCAGCAGAGGATTAGCGAGAGGGAGTCTCTACGAGCAGTACTTC.

This chain uses TRBV7-6 with TRBJ2-5, with 8 bases matching TRBD2. Germline assignment: CDR1 SGHVS and CDR2 FNYEAQ. V gave up 4 bases and J gave up 6 bases; unmatched junction bases: 7. The CDR3 spans 14 residues. The CDR3 loop is CASSSGAGAKTQYF. CDR3 nucleotides: TGTGCCAGCAGCTCAGGAGCGGGAGCCAAGACCCAGTACTTC.

The chain is built from TRBV6-2 or TRBV6-3 and TRBJ2-3; TRBD1 aligns across 10 bases. The CDR3 has 17 residues. The V gene end was trimmed by 5 bases and the J gene end by 2 bases; junction bases not matched to a gene: 10. CDR1 is MNHEY and CDR2 is SVGEGT in the germline V gene. The CDR3 nucleotides read TGTGCCAGCAGTACCCCCCCGACAGGGGGCATCACAGATACGCAGTATTTT. Translated: CASSTPPTGGITDTQYF.

The gene calls are TRBV6-5 and TRBJ2-7; TRBD2 aligns across 8 bases. Per germline, CDR1 MNHEY and CDR2 SVGAGI. J was trimmed by 4 bases and V by 6 bases; bases with no gene match: 8. The CDR3 contains 14 residues. The CDR3 is CASSPAGEGYEQYF. DNA for the CDR3: TGTGCCAGCAGCCCAGCGGGAGAGGGTTACGAGCAGTACTTC.

This clone was counted once. The V gene is TRBV29-1, the J gene TRBJ1-1, with D tentatively TRBD1 (6 bases). This CDR3 comprises 14 residues. The germline CDR1 and CDR2 sequences are SQVTM and ANQGSEA. V lost 4 bases and J 0 bases, leaving 12 bases between the germline ends. CDR3: CSVGTRGVNTEAFF. Written as DNA, the CDR3 is TGCAGCGTTGGGACCAGGGGCGTGAACACTGAAGCTTTCTTT.

This clone has just one count. The chain is built from TRBV2 and TRBJ2-7, with 15 bases identical to TRBD2. Trimming cost V 4 bases and J 6 bases; bases outside gene matches: 4. CDR1 is SNHLY and CDR2 is FYNNEI in the germline V gene. The CDR3 is 15 amino acids. CDR3: CASSGTSGRAGEQYF. CDR3 coding DNA: TGTGCCAGCAGTGGGACTAGCGGGAGGGCCGGCGAGCAGTACTTC.